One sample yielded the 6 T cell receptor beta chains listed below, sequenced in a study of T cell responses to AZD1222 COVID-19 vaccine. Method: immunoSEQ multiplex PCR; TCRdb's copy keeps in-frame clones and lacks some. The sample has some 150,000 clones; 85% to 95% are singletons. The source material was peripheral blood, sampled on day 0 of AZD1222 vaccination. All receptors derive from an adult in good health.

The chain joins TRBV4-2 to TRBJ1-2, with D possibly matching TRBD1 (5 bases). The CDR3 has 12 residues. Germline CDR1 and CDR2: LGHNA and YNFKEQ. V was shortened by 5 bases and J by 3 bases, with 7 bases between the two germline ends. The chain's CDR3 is CASSDSHYGYTF. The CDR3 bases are TGTGCCAGCAGCGACAGCCACTATGGCTACACCTTC.

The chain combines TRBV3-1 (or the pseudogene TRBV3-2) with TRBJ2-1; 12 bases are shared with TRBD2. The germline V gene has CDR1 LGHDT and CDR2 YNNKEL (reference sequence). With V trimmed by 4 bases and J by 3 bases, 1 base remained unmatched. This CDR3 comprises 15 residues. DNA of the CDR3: TGTGCCAGCAGCCTGACTAGCGGGGGCTACAATGAGCAGTTCTTC. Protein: CASSLTSGGYNEQFF.

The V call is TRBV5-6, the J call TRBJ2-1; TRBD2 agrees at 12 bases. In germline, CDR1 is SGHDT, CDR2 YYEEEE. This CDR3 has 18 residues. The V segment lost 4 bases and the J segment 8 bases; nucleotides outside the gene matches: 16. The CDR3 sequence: CASSPTKRLAGVGYEQFF. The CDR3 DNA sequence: TGTGCCAGCAGCCCGACTAAGAGACTAGCGGGGGTTGGGTATGAGCAGTTCTTC.

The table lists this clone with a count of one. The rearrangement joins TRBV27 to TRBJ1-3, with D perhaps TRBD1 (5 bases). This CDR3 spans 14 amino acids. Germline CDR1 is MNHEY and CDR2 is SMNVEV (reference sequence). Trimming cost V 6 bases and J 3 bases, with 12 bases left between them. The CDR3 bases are TGTGCCAGCAGCTACAGGTTCGGTGGAAACACCATATATTTT. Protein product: CASSYRFGGNTIYF.

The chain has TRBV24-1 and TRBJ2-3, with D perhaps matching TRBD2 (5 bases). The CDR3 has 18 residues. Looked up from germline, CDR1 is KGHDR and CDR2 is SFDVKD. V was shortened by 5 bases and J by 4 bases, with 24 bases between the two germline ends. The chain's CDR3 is CATSGAGSSGRFADTQYF. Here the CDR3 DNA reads TGTGCCACCAGTGGGGCGGGTAGCAGCGGTAGGTTTGCAGATACGCAGTATTTT.

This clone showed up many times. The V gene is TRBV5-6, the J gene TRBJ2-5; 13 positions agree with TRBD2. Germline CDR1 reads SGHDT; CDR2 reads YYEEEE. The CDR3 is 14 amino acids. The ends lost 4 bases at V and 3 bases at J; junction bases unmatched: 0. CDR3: CASSGLAGEETQYF. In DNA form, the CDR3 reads TGTGCCAGCAGCGGACTAGCGGGGGAAGAGACCCAGTACTTC.